These T cell receptor beta chains were read from a single sample in a study of blood T cell repertoires in COVID-19. The data were produced by immunoSEQ multiplex PCR, yet TCRdb's version contains in-frame clones alone and is incomplete. The profile shows some 62,000 clones, 70% to 90% of them singletons. The sample consisted of PBMCs or T cells enriched from blood (not recorded which). All receptors come from a woman aged 35 to 49 with acute COVID-19. CDR3s include the opening cysteine and the closing phenylalanine or tryptophan. D genes are given only for firm matches. For some rows the clone size is stated as once, few or many, or as a class when expanded; others skip it.

v_call: TRBV5-1; clone_size: few; d_call: TRBD1; j_call: TRBJ1-2; cdr3_aa: CASSSSGGVNYGYTF; cdr3_nt: TGCGCCAGCAGCTCATCAGGGGGCGTTAACTATGGCTACACCTTC
v_call: TRBV4-1; clone_size: -; d_call: -; j_call: TRBJ1-4; cdr3_aa: CASSRLDTGVEKLFF; cdr3_nt: TGCGCCAGCAGCCGCCTGGACACGGGAGTTGAAAAACTGTTTTTT
v_call: TRBV9; clone_size: -; d_call: TRBD1; j_call: TRBJ1-2; cdr3_aa: CASSAPGQEYYGYTF; cdr3_nt: TGTGCCAGCAGCGCCCCGGGACAGGAATACTATGGCTACACCTTC
v_call: TRBV24-1; clone_size: -; d_call: -; j_call: TRBJ2-7; cdr3_aa: CATSATEDYEQYF; cdr3_nt: TGTGCCACCAGTGCTACAGAAGACTACGAGCAGTACTTC
v_call: TRBV3-1/TRBV3-2; clone_size: -; d_call: -; j_call: TRBJ2-3; cdr3_aa: CASSQAGADTQYF; cdr3_nt: TGTGCCAGCAGCCAAGCGGGGGCAGATACGCAGTATTTT
v_call: TRBV19; clone_size: -; d_call: TRBD1; j_call: TRBJ1-2; cdr3_aa: CASRLRDRDTGYTF; cdr3_nt: TGTGCCAGTAGGCTCCGGGACAGGGATACAGGCTACACCTTC
v_call: TRBV1; clone_size: -; d_call: -; j_call: TRBJ2-7; cdr3_aa: CTSSQDKWEGNEQYF; cdr3_nt: TGCACCAGCAGCCAAGATAAGTGGGAGGGCAACGAGCAGTACTTC
v_call: TRBV15; clone_size: few; d_call: TRBD1; j_call: TRBJ1-1; cdr3_aa: CATSTLTGATEAFF; cdr3_nt: TGTGCCACCAGCACCCTGACAGGGGCCACTGAAGCTTTCTTT
v_call: TRBV7-9; clone_size: -; d_call: -; j_call: TRBJ2-3; cdr3_aa: CASSPSGNTDTQYF; cdr3_nt: TGTGCCAGCAGCCCCAGCGGAAACACAGATACGCAGTATTTT
v_call: TRBV27; clone_size: -; d_call: -; j_call: TRBJ2-1; cdr3_aa: CASSSTGPGRYNEQFF; cdr3_nt: TGTGCCAGCAGTTCGACAGGTCCTGGAAGGTACAATGAGCAGTTCTTC
v_call: TRBV9; clone_size: -; d_call: TRBD1; j_call: TRBJ2-5; cdr3_aa: CASSVGVTGGSETQYF; cdr3_nt: TGTGCCAGCAGCGTAGGCGTCACAGGGGGCTCTGAGACCCAGTACTTC
v_call: TRBV19; clone_size: -; d_call: TRBD1; j_call: TRBJ1-1; cdr3_aa: CASRPYQGQSGLEAFF; cdr3_nt: TGTGCCAGTAGGCCCTACCAGGGACAGTCAGGGCTTGAAGCTTTCTTT
v_call: TRBV28; clone_size: -; d_call: -; j_call: TRBJ1-3; cdr3_aa: CASSLYRADYGNTIYF; cdr3_nt: TGTGCCAGCAGTCTTTACAGAGCTGATTATGGAAACACCATATATTTT
v_call: TRBV29-1; clone_size: few; d_call: -; j_call: TRBJ1-1; cdr3_aa: CSVFGGTEAFF; cdr3_nt: TGCAGCGTTTTCGGGGGAACTGAAGCTTTCTTT